These 14 T cell receptor beta chains share one sample of origin, sequenced in a study of T cells in Graves' hyperthyroidism and ophthalmopathy. Amplified regions were TCR beta CDR3 sequences from RNA transcripts. First-round RT-PCR with HTBI primers amplified the TCR CDR3 region. TCRdb passed the multiplex PCR reads through MiXCR, listing each CDR3 protein once. This table has under 200,000 distinct CDR3 sequences, approximately 9% appearing once. The sample consisted of blood. The receptors derive from a woman younger than 35 with Graves' hyperthyroidism that later progressed to Graves' ophthalmopathy.

Ten or more counts support this clonotype. J is TRBJ2-1 and V is TRBV7-8; 13 nucleotides match TRBD2. The CDR3 length is 16 residues. In germline, CDR1 is SGHVS, CDR2 FQNEAQ. V lost 0 bases, J lost 9 bases, and 5 bases stayed unmatched. Here the CDR3 DNA reads TGTGCCAGCAGCTTAGCGGGACTAGCGGGAAAGGGTGAGCAGTTCTTC. Amino acids: CASSLAGLAGKGEQFF.

The table lists this clonotype with many counts. The chain links TRBV7-3 to TRBJ2-1, with D unclear. V gave up 1 base and J gave up 0 bases, with 10 bases separating them. The germline V gene has CDR1 SGHTA and CDR2 FQGTGA. The CDR3 contains 16 residues. In DNA form, the CDR3 reads TGTGCCAGCAGCTTAAATGCGCAGTCCTCCTACAATGAGCAGTTCTTC. Amino acid sequence: CASSLNAQSSYNEQFF.

This clonotype showed up many times. The V and J genes are TRBV2 and TRBJ1-1; D possibly corresponds to TRBD1 (5 bases). CDR1 and CDR2 (germline): SNHLY, FYNNEI. The CDR3 has 14 residues. The V end was cut by 4 bases, the J end by 1 base, with 10 bases between. CDR3 residues: CASSVGGRNTEAFF. In nucleotides, the CDR3 is TGTGCCAGCAGTGTTGGGGGAAGGAACACTGAAGCTTTCTTT. Combining the CDR3 with reference TRBV2 and TRBJ1-1 gives the whole variable domain EPEVTQTPSHQVTQMGQEVILRCVPISNHLYFYWYRQILGQKVEFLVSFYNNEISEKSEIFDDQFSVERPDGSNFTLKIRSTKLEDSAMYFCASSVGGRNTEAFFGQGTRLTVV.

V usage is TRBV7-9 and J usage is TRBJ1-1; D remains unclear. V gave up 1 base and J gave up 2 bases, with 11 bases separating them. CDR1 and CDR2 from the germline V gene are SEHNR and FQNEAQ (reference sequence). CDR3 length: 15 residues. The chain's CDR3 is CASSLGSLANTEAFF. For the CDR3, the DNA is TGTGCCAGCAGCTTAGGTAGTCTGGCTAACACTGAAGCTTTCTTT.

This clonotype appeared a few times. The chain carries TRBV5-6 and TRBJ1-4; TRBD1 aligns across 7 bases. Germline CDR1 SGHDT, CDR2 YYEEEE. The CDR3 is made up of 15 amino acids. The V gene end was trimmed by 2 bases and the J gene end by 3 bases; junction bases not matched to a gene: 4. In nucleotides, the CDR3 is TGTGCCAGCAGCTTTAGTGGGACAGCTAATGAAAAACTGTTTTTT. It yields the protein CASSFSGTANEKLFF.

This clonotype was found many times. The chain recombines TRBV20-1 with TRBJ2-3; D ambiguous. CDR3 size: 15 residues. Germline V lookup: CDR1 DFQATT, CDR2 SNEGSKA (reference sequence). The ends were cut back, 3 bases at V and 2 bases at J, with 15 bases in the middle. CDR3: CSASSLGINTDTQYF. Written as DNA, the CDR3 is TGCAGTGCTAGTTCGTTAGGGATAAACACAGATACGCAGTATTTT.

This clonotype has ten or more counts. The chain couples TRBV5-4 to TRBJ2-2; 15 bases map to TRBD2. Germline lookup yields CDR1 SGHNT and CDR2 YYREEE (reference sequence). V was clipped by 8 bases and J by 7 bases; unmatched bases: 9. The CDR3 sequence is 16 residues long. In nucleotides, the CDR3 is TGTGCCAGTAGACGAGGGACTAGCGGGAGGATCGGGGAGCTGTTTTTT. Its protein is CASRRGTSGRIGELFF.

This clonotype was counted ten times or more. The chain uses TRBV20-1 and TRBJ2-1; D gene unclear. The germline gives CDR1 DFQATT, CDR2 SNEGSKA (reference sequence). V lost 1 base to trimming and J lost 2 bases, with 9 bases between them. The CDR3 covers 14 residues. CDR3 amino acids: CSARGAYPYNEQFF. CDR3 nucleotides: TGCAGTGCTAGAGGGGCTTATCCCTACAATGAGCAGTTCTTC.

This clonotype was counted ten times or more. The J gene is TRBJ2-1, the V gene TRBV7-2; 9 positions match TRBD1. The CDR3 runs 14 residues. Germline assignment: CDR1 SGHTA and CDR2 FQGNSA. V shed 3 bases, J shed 9 bases, and the junction held 6 bases outside the gene matches. The CDR3 DNA follows: TGTGCCAGCAGCTTCGGGACAGGGCAAGGTGAGCAGTTCTTC. Protein sequence: CASSFGTGQGEQFF.

This clonotype was seen repeatedly, ten times or more. The gene calls are TRBV5-1 and TRBJ1-1, with D perhaps TRBD1 (6 bases). The germline CDR1 and CDR2 sequences are SGHRS and YFSETQ. V dropped 3 bases and J dropped 4 bases, with 13 bases sitting between them. This CDR3 has 14 residues. The DNA for the CDR3 is TGCGCCAGCAGCTGGGGGAAGGGGGGCACTGAAGCTTTCTTT. Translation: CASSWGKGGTEAFF.

This clonotype appeared many times. This chain links TRBV12-3 or TRBV12-4 with TRBJ1-1; D gene uncertain. Trimming left V 1 base short and J 1 base short, with 4 bases between. The CDR3 has 13 amino acids. The CDR3, as DNA: TGTGCCAGCAGTTTAGAACAGAACACTGAAGCTTTCTTT. The encoded protein is CASSLEQNTEAFF.

This clonotype appeared many times. The rearrangement joins TRBV7-9 to TRBJ2-7, with TRBD1 matching over 9 bases. Unmatched junction bases numbered 6, after V lost 3 bases and J lost 3 bases. Germline V gene sequence: CDR1 SEHNR, CDR2 FQNEAQ (reference sequence). The CDR3 has 15 residues. The CDR3 nucleotides read TGTGCCAGCAGCTTGGAGGGACAGGGTAGCTACGAGCAGTACTTC. It translates to CASSLEGQGSYEQYF.

Sample share makes this clonotype medium-sized. The genes are TRBV27 and TRBJ2-7, with a possible D match to TRBD2 (5 bases). The germline CDR1 and CDR2 sequences are MNHEY and SMNVEV (reference sequence). The CDR3 has 13 residues. V was clipped by 3 bases and J by 6 bases, with 12 bases between them. The CDR3, as DNA: TGTGCCAGCAGTTTGGGTGAGGGAGTCGAGCAGTACTTC. This encodes CASSLGEGVEQYF.

Turning to this clonotype: At one end the junction does not follow the germline gene, possibly because of a read error. The rearrangement joins TRBV7-6 to TRBJ2-1; D unclear. The germline V gene has CDR1 SGHVS and CDR2 FNYEAQ. The CDR3 is 11 residues long. CDR3 amino acids: CASSLSNEQLF. The CDR3 DNA reads as TGTGCCAGCAGCTTAAGCAATGAGCAGCTCTTC.